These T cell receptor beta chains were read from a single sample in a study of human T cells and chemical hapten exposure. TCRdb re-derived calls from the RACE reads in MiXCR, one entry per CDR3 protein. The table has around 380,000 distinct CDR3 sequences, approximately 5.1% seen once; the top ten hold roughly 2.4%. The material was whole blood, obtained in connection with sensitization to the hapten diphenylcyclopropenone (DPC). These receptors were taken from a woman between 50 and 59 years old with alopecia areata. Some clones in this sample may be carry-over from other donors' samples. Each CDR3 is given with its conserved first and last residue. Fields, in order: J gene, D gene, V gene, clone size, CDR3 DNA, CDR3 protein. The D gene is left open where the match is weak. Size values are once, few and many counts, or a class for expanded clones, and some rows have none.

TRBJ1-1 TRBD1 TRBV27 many TGTGCCAGCAGTTGGGGGACAGGGATGGGTGAAGCTTTCTTT CASSWGTGMGEAFF
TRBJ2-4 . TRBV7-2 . TGTGCCAGCAGCTACAGGACAGAATCCAAAAACATTCAGTACTTC CASSYRTESKNIQYF
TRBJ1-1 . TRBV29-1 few TGCAGCGTGGAGGGGACGCCAGGGCGGACTGAAGCTTTCTTT CSVEGTPGRTEAFF
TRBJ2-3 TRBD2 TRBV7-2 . TGTGCCAGCAGCTTAGGTGGTAGCGGGGGAGAGCGAGATACGCAGTATTTT CASSLGGSGGERDTQYF
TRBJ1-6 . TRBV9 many TGTGCCAGCAGCGTAGGGGAGGGCGGTTCACCCCTCCACTTT CASSVGEGGSPLHF
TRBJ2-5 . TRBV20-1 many TGCAGTGCTACCGGAGGGCAAGAGACCCAGTACTTC CSATGGQETQYF
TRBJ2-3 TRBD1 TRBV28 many TGTGCCAGCTGGGACAGTAGCACAGATACGCAGTATTTT CASWDSSTDTQYF
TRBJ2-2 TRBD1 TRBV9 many TGTGCCAGCAGCCCCCGGACAGGGGTCACCGGGGAGCTGTTTTTT CASSPRTGVTGELFF
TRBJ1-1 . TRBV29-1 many TGCAGCGTTGACGGGACGGCTGAAGCTTTCTTT CSVDGTAEAFF
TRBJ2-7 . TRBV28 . TGTGCCAGCAGTACCCGGGACCCACTCACCGCTTACGAGCAGTACTTC CASSTRDPLTAYEQYF
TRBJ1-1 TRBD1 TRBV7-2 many TGTGCCAGCAGCTATCAACAGGGGGCGAGGACTGAAGCTTTCTTT CASSYQQGARTEAFF
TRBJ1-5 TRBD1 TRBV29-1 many TGCAGCGTCTCTACAGGGGGCCGGGGCAATCAGCCCCAGCATTTT CSVSTGGRGNQPQHF
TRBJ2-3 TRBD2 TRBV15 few TGTGCCACCAGCAGCCTAGGACTAGGAGAAGATACGCAGTATTTT CATSSLGLGEDTQYF
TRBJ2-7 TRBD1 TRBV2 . TGTGCCAGCGGACAGGGGGACTACAAGCAGTACTTC CASGQGDYKQYF
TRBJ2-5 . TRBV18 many TGTGCCAGCTCACCCCAGAGGGAAGGGACCCAGTACTTC CASSPQREGTQYF
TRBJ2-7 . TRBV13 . TGTGCCAGCAGCTTTCTAGGTACCTACGAGCAGTACTTC CASSFLGTYEQYF
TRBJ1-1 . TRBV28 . TGTGCCAGCAGCCCCCCGGTCCGCGAAGCTTTCTTT CASSPPVREAFF
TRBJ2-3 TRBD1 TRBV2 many TGTGCCAGTAACAGACAGGGGTCCACAGATACGCAGTATTTT CASNRQGSTDTQYF
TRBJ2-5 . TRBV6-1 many TGTGCCAGCAGTGAAGCCCAGGGGCCGTACCAAGAGACCCAGTACTTC CASSEAQGPYQETQYF
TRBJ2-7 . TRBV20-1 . TGCAGTGCTAGAGCCGCCGGACATGGGAACTACGAGCAGTACTTC CSARAAGHGNYEQYF
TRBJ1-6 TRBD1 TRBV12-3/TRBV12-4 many TGTGCCAGCAGTTCCTTGGACAGGGGGCCCTCACCCCTCCACTTT CASSSLDRGPSPLHF
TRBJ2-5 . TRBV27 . TGTGCCAGCACCTCATACTCATCAAATCAAGAGACCCAGTACTTC CASTSYSSNQETQYF
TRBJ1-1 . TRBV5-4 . TGTGCCAGCAGCTTCTGGGAGTACACTGAAGCTTTCTTT CASSFWEYTEAFF
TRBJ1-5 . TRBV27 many TGTGCCAGCAGGGTCGCAGGCAGCAATCAGCCCCAGCATTTT CASRVAGSNQPQHF
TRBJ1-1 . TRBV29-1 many TGCAGCGTGAGGGATAGCAGGAACACTGAAGCTTTCTTT CSVRDSRNTEAFF
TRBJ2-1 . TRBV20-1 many TGCAGTGCTCCTAAGCTAGCAGGGGCCAATGAGCAGTTCTTC CSAPKLAGANEQFF
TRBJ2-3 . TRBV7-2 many TGTGCCAGCAGCCCCCTGGATACGCAGTATTTT CASSPLDTQYF
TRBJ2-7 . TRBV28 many TGTGCCAGCAGTCCCGCAAACGGGTTTCGGGAGCAGTACTTC CASSPANGFREQYF
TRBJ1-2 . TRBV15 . TGTGCCACCAGCAGAGCGGGGCCGACCAACTATGGCTACACCTTC CATSRAGPTNYGYTF